This T cell receptor beta chain originates from a study of cytomegalovirus exposure and HLA in healthy donors. The study, taken as a whole, reports: HLA restriction was apparent for most CMV-associated TCR beta chains in a later analysis. The authors listed over 150 TCR beta chains as cytomegalovirus-associated. Later analysis identified a missense DCLRE1C variant that was linked to TCR beta V- and J-gene trimming.

With respect to this clone: Antigen unknown.

The CDR3 length is 14 residues. Germline V gene sequence: CDR1 KGHSH, CDR2 LQKENI. PCR was performed using 60 Vbeta and 13 Jbeta primers. Clones were read by immunoSEQ multiplex PCR, and TCRdb kept only the in-frame ones, dropping some. The table lists roughly 100,000 clones, with about 3.5% in the top ten. J is TRBJ2-5 and V is TRBV18; TRBD1 matches 7 bases. The J call may be wrong; the DNA end is better matched by TRBJ2-7. The receptor was derived from a man aged 40-49 years in good health and CMV-seronegative. The specimen was PBMCs. CDR3 amino acids: CASSRDRQGAEQYF. The CDR3, as DNA: TGTGCCAGCTCACGTGATCGACAGGGCGCCGAGCAGTACTTC.